In this sample, the clone carrying this T cell receptor beta chain is medium-sized. The sample originates from a study of T and B cells in COVID-19 patients. At the level of the study: Peripheral blood came from COVID-19 patients with active infection or after recovery.

Trimming shortened V by 3 bases and J by 10 bases, and 10 bases separated the two germline ends. Germline V lookup: CDR1 LNHNV, CDR2 YYDKDF (reference sequence). The length of the CDR3 is 12 residues. TRB was amplified from about 250-500 ng of blood genomic DNA. BIOMED2 TRB-A/B primer pools were used in multiplex TRB PCR. TCRdb recomputed calls from the multiplex PCR reads with MiXCR, one row per CDR3 protein. There are more than 9,500 distinct CDR3 sequences in the sample; approximately 29% occur only once, and less than 35% lies in the top ten. This chain links TRBV15 with TRBJ2-1, with unresolved D. The TCR was taken from a human donor who had recovered from COVID-19. Sequenced material: blood. CDR3: CATSSWTIEQFF. Written as DNA, the CDR3 is TGTGCCACCAGCAGTTGGACGATCGAGCAGTTCTTC.